This entry describes one T cell receptor (beta chain). The data derive from a study of PD-1 blockade in classical Hodgkin lymphoma. As to time point: cycle 4 day 1 (C4D1), after six to seven weeks of nivolumab. All trial patients relapsed after autologous stem cell transplantation. Negative magnetic selection isolated CD4+ T cells from thawed PBMCs. The CDR3 totals 11 residues. The V gene's germline CDR1 is DFQATT and CDR2 SNEGSKA (reference sequence). Trimming took off 2 bases at V and 5 bases at J, with 4 bases between the two ends. Here immunoSEQ multiplex PCR was the method, and the copy in TCRdb shows in-frame clones only, minus some. This table has about 30,000 clones, roughly 86% appearing once.

The source was CD4+ T cells from blood, collected before the fourth cycle of nivolumab. This receptor was taken from a human donor with classical Hodgkin lymphoma. The chain couples TRBV20-1 to TRBJ2-1; D is undetermined. The CDR3: CSARQDNEQFF. CDR3 coding DNA: TGCAGTGCTAGACAGGACAATGAGCAGTTCTTC.